This T cell receptor beta chain was recovered during a study of response to subunit inactivated influenza vaccine. V dropped 5 bases and J dropped 3 bases, with 8 bases sitting between them. Looked up from germline, CDR1 is SGHRS and CDR2 is YFSETQ. This CDR3 contains 13 residues. TCRdb redid the calling of the RT-PCR reads with MiXCR, one entry per CDR3 protein. The sample includes 500,000 to 700,000 distinct CDR3 sequences, 20% to 25% of them seen just once. This clonotype came up many times. The same specimen was also included in a second study, on T cells expressing NK-cell markers. From that study: Production of TCR beta cDNA relied on 5'RACE template switching with UMIs.

This sample comprised CD4+ T cells sorted from PBMCs, obtained approximately 12 days after vaccination. The J gene is TRBJ2-2, the V gene TRBV5-1; D is ambiguous. The TCR comes from a man aged 45-65 years who received an inactivated influenza vaccine. CDR3 sequence reads: CASRLSDTGELFF. Written as DNA, the CDR3 is TGCGCCAGCAGGTTATCGGACACCGGGGAGCTGTTTTTT.